The 20 T cell receptor beta chains given below trace back to one sample, sequenced in a study of cytomegalovirus exposure and HLA in healthy donors. Assay: immunoSEQ multiplex PCR; the TCRdb copy retains only in-frame clones and omits some. The profile shows some 80,000 clones, about 96% of them singletons. The sequencing sample was made of PBMCs. The receptors here all came from a woman younger than 30 in good health and CMV-seronegative.

The gene calls are TRBV5-1 and TRBJ2-1; 13 bases are a match to TRBD2. The CDR3 has 19 residues. V shed 4 bases and J 2 bases; nucleotides not matched to a gene: 12. In germline, CDR1 is SGHRS, CDR2 YFSETQ. The CDR3 is CASSPGTSGIKRTYNEQFF. CDR3 in DNA: TGCGCCAGCAGCCCCGGGACTAGCGGGATTAAACGAACCTACAATGAGCAGTTCTTC. The full variable domain, completed using reference TRBV5-1 and TRBJ2-1, is KAGVTQTPRYLIKTRGQQVTLSCSPISGHRSVSWYQQTPGQGLQFLFEYFSETQRNKGNFPGRFSGRQFSNSRSEMNVSTLELGDSALYLCASSPGTSGIKRTYNEQFFGPGTRLTVL.

The rearrangement links TRBV15 to TRBJ2-5; TRBD2 matches at 11 bases. Germline CDR1 reads LNHNV; CDR2 reads YYDKDF (reference sequence). Trimming removed 3 bases from V and 4 bases from J; junction bases left unmatched: 4. This CDR3 contains 15 residues. In DNA form, the CDR3 reads TGTGCCACCAGCAGCGTCGGGACTAGCGGAGAGACCCAGTACTTC. Translating gives CATSSVGTSGETQYF.

V is TRBV29-1 and J is TRBJ2-5, with D perhaps matching TRBD1 (6 bases). CDR1 and CDR2 (germline): SQVTM, ANQGSEA. The CDR3 is 15 residues long. The V and J ends lost 6 bases and 1 base respectively, with 18 bases between them. CDR3 in DNA: TGCAGCGTCCAAAATGCGGAGACAGGCCAAGAGACCCAGTACTTC. It is translated as CSVQNAETGQETQYF.

The chain links TRBV28 to TRBJ1-2; 7 bases match TRBD1. CDR1 and CDR2 from the germline V gene are MDHEN and SYDVKM. Unmatched junction bases numbered 16, after V lost 11 bases and J lost 7 bases. The CDR3 loop spans 14 amino acids. The CDR3 loop reads CAVPHDRAEGGYTF. The CDR3 nucleotides read TGTGCCGTCCCCCATGACAGGGCGGAGGGTGGCTACACCTTC.

This chain connects TRBV27 to TRBJ1-2; D ambiguous. The CDR3 covers 14 residues. Germline CDR1 reads MNHEY; CDR2 reads SMNVEV (reference sequence). Trimming shortened V by 3 bases and J by 4 bases, and 12 bases separated the two germline ends. The CDR3 coding sequence is TGTGCCAGCAGTTTCGTGGGGAGGCCCTATGGCTACACCTTC. As protein: CASSFVGRPYGYTF.

V gene TRBV27 combines with J gene TRBJ1-2; TRBD1 matches 9 bases. From germline, CDR1 is MNHEY and CDR2 SMNVEV (reference sequence). CDR3 length: 19 amino acids. V was pared by 3 bases and J by 0 bases, with 14 bases of the junction left unmatched. CDR3 in DNA: TGTGCCAGCAGTTTCATCGGGGAACAGGGGGCTCCCGCTAACTATGGCTACACCTTC. It is translated as CASSFIGEQGAPANYGYTF.

The rearrangement joins TRBV18 to TRBJ2-7, with a possible D match to TRBD2 (6 bases). V gave up 7 bases and J gave up 6 bases, with 19 bases separating them. The CDR3 totals 14 residues. Germline assignment: CDR1 KGHSH and CDR2 LQKENI. This chain's CDR3 is CASFTSRERGEQYF. CDR3 coding DNA: TGTGCCAGCTTCACGAGCCGGGAGAGAGGCGAGCAGTACTTC.

The chain couples TRBV6-5 to TRBJ1-5; TRBD1 might be the D (5 bases). Germline CDR1 and CDR2: MNHEY and SVGAGI. V was pared by 0 bases and J by 7 bases, with 13 bases between. The CDR3 consists of 15 residues. The CDR3 DNA follows: TGTGCCAGCAGTTACTCACCGACAGCTACACAGCCCCAGCATTTT. Translating it yields CASSYSPTATQPQHF.

This clone has only one observation. The rearrangement uses TRBV6-5 and TRBJ2-3; D perhaps matches TRBD1 (8 bases). Trimming stripped 5 bases from V and 1 base from J, with 13 bases between. Germline values: CDR1 MNHEY, CDR2 SVGAGI. The CDR3 sequence is 15 residues long. The CDR3 nucleotides read TGTGCCAGCAGTACCACAGGGGGGGGCACAGATACGCAGTATTTT. The encoded protein is CASSTTGGGTDTQYF.

J is TRBJ2-7 and V is TRBV19; 8 bases line up with TRBD2. The CDR3 is made up of 15 amino acids. CDR1 and CDR2 from the germline V gene are LNHDA and SQIVND (reference sequence). V trimming: 5 bases; J trimming: 0 bases; junction bases outside the gene matches: 6. The CDR3 reads CASSFSGTSSYEQYF. The CDR3 DNA reads as TGTGCCAGTAGTTTCTCCGGGACTAGCTCCTACGAGCAGTACTTC.

J is TRBJ2-7 and V is TRBV6-5; D not resolved. Germline CDR1 is MNHEY and CDR2 is SVGAGI. The CDR3 is 15 residues long. Trimming removed 5 bases from V and 0 bases from J, with 14 bases in between. The CDR3 reads CASSLSGGYSYEQYF. CDR3 nucleotide sequence: TGTGCCAGCAGTCTCTCCGGCGGCTACTCCTACGAGCAGTACTTC.

This clone was counted a single time. This chain's CDR3 is CASSYRLLTNEKLFF. As DNA, the CDR3 is TGTGCCAGCAGTTACCGACTCTTAACTAATGAAAAACTGTTTTTT. V gene TRBV6-5 combines with J gene TRBJ1-4; no firm D call. Trimming stripped 2 bases from V and 1 base from J, with 8 bases between. The CDR3 has 15 residues. Germline values: CDR1 MNHEY, CDR2 SVGAGI.

CDR3 bases: TGCGCCAGCACGGGGACTAGCGGTAACAATGAGCAGTTCTTC. Amino acid sequence: CASTGTSGNNEQFF. This chain uses TRBV5-1 with TRBJ2-1, with 11 bases fitting TRBD2. The CDR3 covers 14 residues. V lost 6 bases, J lost 5 bases, and 4 bases stayed unmatched. Germline loops: CDR1 SGHRS, CDR2 YFSETQ.

V and J are TRBV9 and TRBJ2-3; weak D call: TRBD2 (6 bases). Germline V gene lookup returns CDR1 SGDLS and CDR2 YYNGEE. The germline V and J ends were trimmed by 4 bases and 0 bases, with 18 bases remaining between them. CDR3 length: 17 amino acids. The CDR3 nucleotides are TGTGCCAGCAGCAGGACGCTCGGAGGGGAGAGCACAGATACGCAGTATTTT. This encodes CASSRTLGGESTDTQYF.

This chain links TRBV15 with TRBJ1-4; D is perhaps TRBD1 (6 bases). V gave up 5 bases and J gave up 5 bases, with 15 bases separating them. Germline loops: CDR1 LNHNV, CDR2 YYDKDF (reference sequence). The CDR3 has 15 residues. CDR3 DNA: TGTGCCACCAGCTTATACAGGGCCCGGAATGAAAAACTGTTTTTT. Residues: CATSLYRARNEKLFF.

This clone is a singleton in its sample. This chain links TRBV15 with TRBJ2-7, with 7 bases aligning to TRBD2. The germline V gene has CDR1 LNHNV and CDR2 YYDKDF (reference sequence). V shed 3 bases, J shed 1 base, and the junction held 6 bases outside the gene matches. The CDR3 extends over 15 amino acids. Written as DNA, the CDR3 is TGTGCCACCAGCAGGCCGGGACTACCGTCCTACGAGCAGTACTTC. Protein sequence: CATSRPGLPSYEQYF. Filled out from reference TRBV15 and TRBJ2-7, the complete variable domain reads DAMVIQNPRYQVTQFGKPVTLSCSQTLNHNVMYWYQQKSSQAPKLLFHYYDKDFNNEADTPDNFQSRRPNTSFCFLDIRSPGLGDTAMYLCATSRPGLPSYEQYFGPGTRLTVT.

In its sample, this clone was seen once. The rearrangement joins TRBV5-4 to TRBJ2-5; 9 nucleotides match TRBD2. V shed 0 bases, J shed 4 bases, and the junction held 4 bases outside the gene matches. CDR1 and CDR2 from the germline V gene are SGHNT and YYREEE (reference sequence). The CDR3 has 15 amino acids. The CDR3 sequence: CASSLDSGRVETQYF. The CDR3 bases are TGTGCCAGCAGCTTGGATAGCGGGAGAGTAGAGACCCAGTACTTC.

The chain employs TRBV5-4 and TRBJ1-2; no firm D call. Germline assignment: CDR1 SGHNT and CDR2 YYREEE (reference sequence). V shed 3 bases and J shed 5 bases, with 14 bases lying between them. CDR3 length: 14 residues. Here the CDR3 DNA reads TGTGCCAGCAGCTCGATAGGAGCTACTTATGGCTACACCTTC. Translating gives CASSSIGATYGYTF.

In this sample, this clone turned up once. The gene calls are TRBV6-5 and TRBJ2-7, with D possibly matching TRBD1 (6 bases). Deletions cut 4 bases from V and 3 bases from J, with 16 bases between. The CDR3 sequence is 15 residues long. From germline, CDR1 is MNHEY and CDR2 SVGAGI. The CDR3 sequence is CASSFGQTGGYEQYF. In nucleotides, the CDR3 is TGTGCCAGCAGTTTCGGACAGACAGGAGGCTACGAGCAGTACTTC.

V and J are TRBV13 and TRBJ1-6; no reliable D call. The germline V and J ends were trimmed by 0 bases and 8 bases, with 14 bases remaining between them. The CDR3 length is 16 residues. Germline V CDR1 and CDR2: PRHDT, FYEKMQ (reference sequence). CDR3 loop: CASSLGRAPGYSPLHF. DNA of the CDR3: TGTGCCAGCAGCTTAGGGCGAGCACCGGGGTATTCACCCCTCCACTTT.